A single sample is the source of the 18 T cell receptor beta chains below, sequenced in a study of CD4 T cells in relation to SARS-CoV-2 and coronaviruses. Repertoires were generated with immunoSEQ multiplex PCR, while TCRdb's copy carries only in-frame clones and drops some. The table lists approximately 25,000 clones, over 60% of them singletons, with around 15% in the top ten. Their antigens are not known. Before the COVID-19 pandemic, during about 2010-2018, CD4+ T cells were taken from unexposed donors. The cells were cultured for under 13 days before CD4+ T cells were isolated. Source material: CD4+ T cells from PBMCs, cultured in vitro. The receptor set was obtained from a human donor in good health.

The chain employs TRBV5-6 and TRBJ1-2; the D is unclear. V dropped 4 bases and J dropped 3 bases, with 7 bases sitting between them. This CDR3 contains 12 residues. Germline V gene lookup returns CDR1 SGHDT and CDR2 YYEEEE. The chain's CDR3 is CASSGYYYGYTF. The CDR3 DNA is TGTGCCAGCAGCGGGTATTACTATGGCTACACCTTC.

The chain couples TRBV12-5 to TRBJ2-2; TRBD2 matches at 10 bases. From germline, CDR1 is LGHNT and CDR2 FRNRAP. The length of the CDR3 is 18 residues. V gave up 0 bases and J gave up 2 bases; unmatched junction bases: 6. CDR3 amino acids: CASGLVLGTSDNTGELFF. CDR3 DNA: TGTGCTAGTGGTTTGGTACTTGGGACTAGCGATAACACCGGGGAGCTGTTTTTT.

This chain connects TRBV11-2 to TRBJ1-2, with TRBD1 identical over 8 bases. Germline V gives CDR1 SGHAT, CDR2 FQNNGV. There are 18 residues in the CDR3. The J segment lost 1 base and the V segment lost 0 bases, leaving 10 bases of the junction unmatched. This chain's CDR3 is CASSLDFDGTGFNYGYTF. The CDR3 DNA reads as TGTGCCAGCAGCTTAGATTTCGACGGGACAGGATTTAACTATGGCTACACCTTC.

The J gene is TRBJ2-3, the V gene TRBV7-2, with 7 bases fitting TRBD2. The CDR3 consists of 15 residues. Germline CDR1 is SGHTA and CDR2 is FQGNSA. V shed 1 base and J 2 bases; nucleotides not matched to a gene: 3. The CDR3 spells CASSLDGGNTDTQYF. CDR3 DNA: TGTGCCAGCAGCTTAGACGGGGGGAACACAGATACGCAGTATTTT.

V usage is TRBV4-3 and J usage is TRBJ2-5, with 7 nucleotides matching TRBD1. CDR1 is LGHNA and CDR2 is YSLEER in the germline V gene. The CDR3 runs 15 residues. J lost 4 bases, V lost 2 bases, and 7 bases had no gene match. The CDR3 coding sequence is TGCGCCAGCAGCCAAAACAGGGGAGTTGGAGAGACCCAGTACTTC. It specifies CASSQNRGVGETQYF.

This clone appeared a few times. The chain employs TRBV4-3 and TRBJ2-7; D is perhaps TRBD1 (5 bases). Germline V gene data show CDR1 as LGHNA and CDR2 as YSLEER. The V end was cut by 0 bases, the J end by 2 bases, with 11 bases between. The CDR3 has 15 amino acids. CDR3 nucleotide sequence: TGCGCCAGCAGCCAAGATCCGACAGAGACCTACGAGCAGTACTTC. Translation gives CASSQDPTETYEQYF.

CDR3 loop: CASSVRDLPSNTGELFF. CDR3 bases: TGTGCCAGCAGCGTCCGGGATCTACCTTCGAACACCGGGGAGCTGTTTTTT. The V call is TRBV9, the J call TRBJ2-2; maybe TRBD2 (5 bases). Trimming removed 2 bases at V and 0 bases at J, with 14 bases between. This CDR3 region has 17 residues. Germline CDR1 SGDLS, CDR2 YYNGEE.

The chain joins TRBV29-1 to TRBJ1-2, with D uncertain. V lost 0 bases to trimming and J lost 4 bases, with 9 bases between them. This CDR3 is built from 13 residues. The germline gives CDR1 SQVTM, CDR2 ANQGSEA. Written as DNA, the CDR3 is TGCAGCGTTGAAGATCGGAGACTCTATGGCTACACCTTC. It yields the protein CSVEDRRLYGYTF.

This clone has more than one count but fewer than ten. This chain uses TRBV19 with TRBJ1-5; the D is unclear. This CDR3 region has 15 residues. Germline CDR1 is LNHDA and CDR2 is SQIVND (reference sequence). V lost 7 bases and J 3 bases, leaving 16 bases between the germline ends. The CDR3 protein is CASTDWGHLNQPQHF. Here the CDR3 DNA reads TGTGCCAGTACCGACTGGGGTCACCTCAATCAGCCCCAGCATTTT.

J is TRBJ2-3 and V is TRBV7-2; TRBD2 aligns across 8 bases. This CDR3 is built from 15 residues. J was trimmed by 5 bases and V by 1 base; bases with no gene match: 5. CDR1 and CDR2 (germline): SGHTA, FQGNSA. The CDR3 protein is CASSLVAGGGDTQYF. In DNA, the CDR3 is TGTGCCAGCAGCTTAGTTGCGGGGGGAGGAGATACGCAGTATTTT. The whole variable domain, remainder taken from reference TRBV7-2 and TRBJ2-3, is GAGVSQSPSNKVTEKGKDVELRCDPISGHTALYWYRQSLGQGLEFLIYFQGNSAPDKSGLPSDRFSAERTGGSVSTLTIQRTQQEDSAVYLCASSLVAGGGDTQYFGPGTRLTVL.

The chain employs TRBV19 and TRBJ1-5; 7 nucleotides line up with TRBD1. This CDR3 is built from 15 residues. CDR1 is LNHDA, CDR2 SQIVND, per germline (reference sequence). With V trimmed by 3 bases and J by 3 bases, 5 bases remained unmatched. CDR3: CASSIRGQANQPQHF. The CDR3 DNA is TGTGCCAGTAGTATCCGAGGACAGGCCAATCAGCCCCAGCATTTT.

The CDR3 protein is CASSFSGNPYEAFF. The CDR3 DNA follows: TGTGCCAGCAGCTTTTCCGGAAACCCTTACGAAGCTTTCTTT. The chain carries TRBV7-9 and TRBJ1-1; D gene unclear. The V gene's germline CDR1 is SEHNR and CDR2 FQNEAQ (reference sequence). The V gene lost 3 bases and the J gene lost 8 bases, with 16 bases spanning the gap. The CDR3 is made up of 14 amino acids.

This clone was seen a few times. The J gene is TRBJ1-4, the V gene TRBV7-8; no reliable D call. Germline lookup yields CDR1 SGHVS and CDR2 FQNEAQ. The CDR3 length is 13 residues. The germline V and J ends were trimmed by 1 base and 4 bases, with 4 bases remaining between them. In DNA, the CDR3 is TGTGCCAGCAGCTTAGGACTTAATGAAAAACTGTTTTTT. Its translation is CASSLGLNEKLFF.

This sequence joins TRBV5-1 and TRBJ2-2; the D is unclear. Trimming pared 0 bases from V and 0 bases from J, leaving 6 bases between. The CDR3 has 15 amino acids. Germline V lookup: CDR1 SGHRS, CDR2 YFSETQ. This chain's CDR3 is CASSLAAANTGELFF. The CDR3 DNA follows: TGCGCCAGCAGCTTGGCAGCCGCGAACACCGGGGAGCTGTTTTTT.

This chain joins TRBV5-4 and TRBJ1-1; possibly TRBD1 for D (5 bases). V was cut by 0 bases and J by 6 bases, with 15 bases left in between. This CDR3 has 15 amino acids. The germline gives CDR1 SGHNT, CDR2 YYREEE (reference sequence). CDR3 coding DNA: TGTGCCAGCAGCTTGGATGGGGCTGGGTTCTCTGAAGCTTTCTTT. Protein product: CASSLDGAGFSEAFF. Looking up the rest from reference TRBV5-4 and TRBJ1-1 gives the full variable domain: ETGVTQSPTHLIKTRGQQVTLRCSSQSGHNTVSWYQQALGQGPQFIFQYYREEENGRGNFPPRFSGLQFPNYSSELNVNALELDDSALYLCASSLDGAGFSEAFFGQGTRLTVV.

V is TRBV10-3 and J is TRBJ2-5, with D unresolved. The CDR3 loop spans 13 amino acids. V lost 9 bases and J 0 bases, leaving 11 bases between the germline ends. Germline assignment: CDR1 ENHRY and CDR2 SYGVKD. Here the CDR3 reads CAILPDDQETQYF. The CDR3 nucleotides read TGTGCCATTCTGCCAGACGACCAAGAGACCCAGTACTTC.

V usage is TRBV30 and J usage is TRBJ1-6; 9 positions match TRBD1. CDR1 and CDR2 (germline): GTSNPN, SVGIG (reference sequence). CDR3 size: 13 residues. Trimming removed 5 bases from V and 9 bases from J; junction bases left unmatched: 5. CDR3 amino acids: CAWRQGESSPLHF. CDR3 nucleotides: TGTGCCTGGCGACAGGGGGAAAGTTCACCCCTCCACTTT. Combining the CDR3 with reference TRBV30 and TRBJ1-6 gives the whole variable domain SQTIHQWPATLVQPVGSPLSLECTVEGTSNPNLYWYRQAAGRGLQLLFYSVGIGQISSEVPQNLSASRPQDRQFILSSKKLLLSDSGFYLCAWRQGESSPLHFGNGTRLTVT.

The J gene is TRBJ2-1, the V gene TRBV27; 8 nucleotides align to TRBD2. Germline V gene data show CDR1 as MNHEY and CDR2 as SMNVEV (reference sequence). J lost 9 bases, V lost 2 bases, and 12 bases had no gene match. The CDR3 spans 16 residues. CDR3 sequence: CASSLPGTSMLGEQFF. CDR3 nucleotides: TGTGCCAGCAGTTTACCCGGGACTAGTATGTTGGGTGAGCAGTTCTTC.